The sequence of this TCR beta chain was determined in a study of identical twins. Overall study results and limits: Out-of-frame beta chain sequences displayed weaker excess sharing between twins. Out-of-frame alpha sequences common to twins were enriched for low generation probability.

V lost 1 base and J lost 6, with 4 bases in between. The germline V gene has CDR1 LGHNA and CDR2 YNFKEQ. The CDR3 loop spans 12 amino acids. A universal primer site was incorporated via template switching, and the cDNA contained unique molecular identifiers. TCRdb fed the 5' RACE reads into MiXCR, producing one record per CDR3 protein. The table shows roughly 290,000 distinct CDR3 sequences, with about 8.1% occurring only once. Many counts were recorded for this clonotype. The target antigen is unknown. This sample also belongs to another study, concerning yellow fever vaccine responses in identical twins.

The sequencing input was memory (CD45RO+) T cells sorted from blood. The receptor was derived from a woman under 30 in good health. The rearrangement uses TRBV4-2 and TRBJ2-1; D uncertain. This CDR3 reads CASSQVTNEQFF. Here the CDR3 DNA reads TGTGCCAGCAGCCAAGTGACCAATGAGCAGTTCTTC.